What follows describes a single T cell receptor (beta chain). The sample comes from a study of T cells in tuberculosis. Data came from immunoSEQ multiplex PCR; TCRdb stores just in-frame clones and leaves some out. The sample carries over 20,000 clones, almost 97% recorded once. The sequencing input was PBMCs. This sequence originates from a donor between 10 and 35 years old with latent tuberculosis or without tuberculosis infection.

The CDR3 nucleotides are TGTGCCAGCAGCAATACCGGGAGGACAAGTGAAGCTTTCTTT. This sequence encodes CASSNTGRTSEAFF. The gene calls are TRBV11-2 and TRBJ1-1, with D possibly being TRBD1 (5 bases). CDR3 length: 14 residues. Trimming left V 5 bases short and J 7 bases short, with 17 bases between. Germline V gene sequence: CDR1 SGHAT, CDR2 FQNNGV.